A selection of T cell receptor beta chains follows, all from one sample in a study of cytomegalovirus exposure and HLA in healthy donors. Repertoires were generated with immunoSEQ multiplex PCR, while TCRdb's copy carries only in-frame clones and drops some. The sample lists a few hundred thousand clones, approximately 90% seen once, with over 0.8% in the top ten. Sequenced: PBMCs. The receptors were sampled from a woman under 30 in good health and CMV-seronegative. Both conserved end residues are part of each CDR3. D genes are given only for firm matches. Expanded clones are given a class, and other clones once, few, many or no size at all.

TGCAGCGTTGAAGGGGACAACGGGAGGATCTACGAGCAGTACTTC	CSVEGDNGRIYEQYF	TRBJ2-7	NA	TRBV29-1	NA
TGTGCCAGTAGTATGTGGACTAGCCGGCTCTCTCTCTACGAGCAGTACTTC	CASSMWTSRLSLYEQYF	TRBJ2-7	TRBD2	TRBV19	NA
TGTGCCAGCAGCACCACTAGCGGGAAAAATAGGGATGAGCAGTTCTTC	CASSTTSGKNRDEQFF	TRBJ2-1	TRBD2	TRBV7-9	NA
TGCGCCAGCAGCCAAGCTGAACAGGGGCTACTCAATGAGCAGTTCTTC	CASSQAEQGLLNEQFF	TRBJ2-1	TRBD1	TRBV4-1	NA
TGTGCCAGCAGTGGTACCGCGACAGGGGGCAAAGGCTATGGCTACACCTTC	CASSGTATGGKGYGYTF	TRBJ1-2	TRBD1	TRBV28	once
TGTGCCAGCAGCTCCTTGGCAGGTCGCCAGTGGGGCTACACCTTC	CASSSLAGRQWGYTF	TRBJ1-2	NA	TRBV7-2	NA
TGTGCCAGCAGTTTTGGGGCCAGCTCCTACGAGCAGTACTTC	CASSFGASSYEQYF	TRBJ2-7	NA	TRBV6-1	NA
TGCGCCAGCAGTAAATACGAGGCCGGAGGGAACTATGGCTACACCTTC	CASSKYEAGGNYGYTF	TRBJ1-2	NA	TRBV5-1	few
TGTGCCAGTAGTCCACTAGAGGGTGGGACTGAAGCTTTCTTT	CASSPLEGGTEAFF	TRBJ1-1	NA	TRBV19	few
TGTGCCAGCAGTTTAGGAGCGGAGACCTACGAGCAGTACTTC	CASSLGAETYEQYF	TRBJ2-7	NA	TRBV28	NA
TGTGCCAGCAGTCCTGGACTCTCCAACTACAATGAGCAGTTCTTC	CASSPGLSNYNEQFF	TRBJ2-1	NA	TRBV6-6	NA
TGTGCCAGCACCAGACTAGCGGGAGACAATGAGCAGTTCTTC	CASTRLAGDNEQFF	TRBJ2-1	TRBD2	TRBV7-9	NA